Following are 2 T cell receptor beta chains from one sample sequenced in a study of cytomegalovirus exposure and HLA in healthy donors. 60 Vbeta and 13 Jbeta primers were used in PCR. Libraries were prepared by immunoSEQ multiplex PCR; TCRdb keeps only in-frame clonotypes and omits some of them. The sample yields fewer than 200,000 clones, about 82% seen once. The sample comprised PBMCs. The receptor set was obtained from a female donor in good health and CMV-seronegative.

J is TRBJ2-5 and V is TRBV6-5; 7 bases are a match to TRBD1. The CDR3 loop spans 14 amino acids. Trimming took 6 bases from V and 1 from J; bases not matched to a gene: 5. Per the germline V gene, CDR1 is MNHEY and CDR2 is SVGAGI. As DNA, the CDR3 is TGTGCCAGCAGCTTCGGGACAGCCCAAGAGACCCAGTACTTC. It encodes CASSFGTAQETQYF.

In its sample, this clone was seen a few times. The chain recombines TRBV7-2 with TRBJ1-2; weak D call: TRBD1 (6 bases). Germline values: CDR1 SGHTA, CDR2 FQGNSA. This CDR3 has 15 amino acids. Trimming took 5 bases from V and 6 from J, leaving 19 bases between them. CDR3 nucleotides: TGTGCCAGCAGCCCGATCATGAGGGGGGGACATGGCTACACCTTC. Translating gives CASSPIMRGGHGYTF.